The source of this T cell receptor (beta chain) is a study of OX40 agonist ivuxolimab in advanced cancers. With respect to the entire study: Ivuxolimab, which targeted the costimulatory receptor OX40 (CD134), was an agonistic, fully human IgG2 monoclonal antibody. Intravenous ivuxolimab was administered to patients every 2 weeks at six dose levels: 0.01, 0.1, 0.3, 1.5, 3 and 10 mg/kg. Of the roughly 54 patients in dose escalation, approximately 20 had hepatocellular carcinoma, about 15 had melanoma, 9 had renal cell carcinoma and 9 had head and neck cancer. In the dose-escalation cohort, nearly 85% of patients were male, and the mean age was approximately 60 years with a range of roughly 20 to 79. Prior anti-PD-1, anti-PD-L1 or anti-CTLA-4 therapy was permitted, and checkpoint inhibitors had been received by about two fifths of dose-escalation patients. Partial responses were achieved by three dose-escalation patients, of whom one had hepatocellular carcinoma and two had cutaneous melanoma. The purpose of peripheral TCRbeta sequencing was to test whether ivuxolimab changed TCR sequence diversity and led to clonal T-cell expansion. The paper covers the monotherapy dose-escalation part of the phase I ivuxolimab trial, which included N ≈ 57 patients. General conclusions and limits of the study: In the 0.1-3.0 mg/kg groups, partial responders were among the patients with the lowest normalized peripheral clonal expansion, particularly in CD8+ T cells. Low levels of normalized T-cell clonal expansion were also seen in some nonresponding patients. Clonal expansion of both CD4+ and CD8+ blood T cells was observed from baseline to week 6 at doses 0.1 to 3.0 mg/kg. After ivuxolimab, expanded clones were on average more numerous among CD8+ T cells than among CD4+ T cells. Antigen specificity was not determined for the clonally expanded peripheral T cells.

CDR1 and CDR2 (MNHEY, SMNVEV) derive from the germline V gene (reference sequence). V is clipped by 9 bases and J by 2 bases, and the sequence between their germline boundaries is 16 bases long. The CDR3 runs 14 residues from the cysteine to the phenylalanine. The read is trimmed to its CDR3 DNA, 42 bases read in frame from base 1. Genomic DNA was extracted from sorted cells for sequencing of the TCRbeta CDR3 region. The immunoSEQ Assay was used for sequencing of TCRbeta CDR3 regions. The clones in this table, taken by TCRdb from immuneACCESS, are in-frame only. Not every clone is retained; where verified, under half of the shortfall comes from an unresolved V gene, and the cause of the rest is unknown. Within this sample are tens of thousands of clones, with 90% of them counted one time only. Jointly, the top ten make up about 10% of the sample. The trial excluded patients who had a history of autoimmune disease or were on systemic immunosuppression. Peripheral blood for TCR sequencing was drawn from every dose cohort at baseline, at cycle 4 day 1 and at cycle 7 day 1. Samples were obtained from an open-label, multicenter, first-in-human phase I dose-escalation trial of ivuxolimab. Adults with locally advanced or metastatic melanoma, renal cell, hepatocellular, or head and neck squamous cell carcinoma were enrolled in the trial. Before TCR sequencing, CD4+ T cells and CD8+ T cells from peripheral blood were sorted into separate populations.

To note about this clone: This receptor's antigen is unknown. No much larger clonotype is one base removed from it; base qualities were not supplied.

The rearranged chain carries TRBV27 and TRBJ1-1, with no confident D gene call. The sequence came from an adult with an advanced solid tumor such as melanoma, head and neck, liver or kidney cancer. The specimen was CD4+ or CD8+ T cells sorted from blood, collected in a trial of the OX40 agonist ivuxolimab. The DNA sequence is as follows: TGTGCCAGTCGGATGGGGAAGCTTAACACTGAAGCTTTCTTT. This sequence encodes CASRMGKLNTEAFF.